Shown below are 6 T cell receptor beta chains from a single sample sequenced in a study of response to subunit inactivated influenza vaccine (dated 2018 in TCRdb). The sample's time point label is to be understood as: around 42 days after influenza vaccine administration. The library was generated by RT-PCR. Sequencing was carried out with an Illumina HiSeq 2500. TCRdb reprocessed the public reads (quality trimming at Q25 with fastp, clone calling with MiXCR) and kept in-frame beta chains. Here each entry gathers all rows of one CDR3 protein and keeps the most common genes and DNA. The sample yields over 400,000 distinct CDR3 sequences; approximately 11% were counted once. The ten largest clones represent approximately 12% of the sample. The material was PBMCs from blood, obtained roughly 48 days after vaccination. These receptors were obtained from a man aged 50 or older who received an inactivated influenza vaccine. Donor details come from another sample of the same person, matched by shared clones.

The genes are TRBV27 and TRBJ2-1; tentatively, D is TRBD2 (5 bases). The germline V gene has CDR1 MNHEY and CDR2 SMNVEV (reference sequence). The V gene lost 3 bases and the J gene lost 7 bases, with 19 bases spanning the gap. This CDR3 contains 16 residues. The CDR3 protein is CASSLAQRRTRNEQFF. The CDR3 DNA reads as TGTGCCAGCAGTTTGGCCCAGCGGCGAACAAGGAATGAGCAGTTCTTC.

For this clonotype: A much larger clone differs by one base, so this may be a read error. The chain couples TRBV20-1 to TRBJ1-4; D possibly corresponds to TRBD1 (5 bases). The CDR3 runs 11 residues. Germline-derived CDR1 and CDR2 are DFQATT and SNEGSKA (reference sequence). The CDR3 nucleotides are TGCAGTGCCTTTGACAGAGAAAGACTGTTTTTT. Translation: CSAFDRERLFF.

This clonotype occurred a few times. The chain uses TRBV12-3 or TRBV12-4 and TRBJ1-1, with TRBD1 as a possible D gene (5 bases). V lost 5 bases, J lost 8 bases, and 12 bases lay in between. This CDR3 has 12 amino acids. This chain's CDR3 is CASSQTVTEAFF. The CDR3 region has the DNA TGTGCCAGCAGTCAGACAGTAACAGAAGCTTTCTTT.

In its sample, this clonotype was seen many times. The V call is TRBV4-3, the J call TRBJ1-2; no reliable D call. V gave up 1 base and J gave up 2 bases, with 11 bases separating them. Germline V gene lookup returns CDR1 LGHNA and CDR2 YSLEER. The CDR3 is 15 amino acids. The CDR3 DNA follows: TGCGCCAGCAGCCAAGTGGCCAGCTACAACTATGGCTACACCTTC. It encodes CASSQVASYNYGYTF.

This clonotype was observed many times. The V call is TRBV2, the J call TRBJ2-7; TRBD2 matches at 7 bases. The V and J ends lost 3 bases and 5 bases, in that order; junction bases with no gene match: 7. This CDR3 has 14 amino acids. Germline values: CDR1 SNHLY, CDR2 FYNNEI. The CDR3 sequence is CASSEGRDRDEQYF. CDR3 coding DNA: TGTGCCAGCAGTGAGGGGAGGGATAGGGACGAGCAGTACTTC.

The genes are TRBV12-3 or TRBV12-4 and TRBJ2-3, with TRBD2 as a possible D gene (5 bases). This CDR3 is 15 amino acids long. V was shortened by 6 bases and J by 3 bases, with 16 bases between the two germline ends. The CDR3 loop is CASRPLVSATDTQYF. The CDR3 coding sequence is TGTGCCAGCAGACCGTTGGTTAGCGCGACAGATACGCAGTATTTT.